This T cell receptor (beta chain) is drawn from a study of T cell responses to AZD1222 COVID-19 vaccine. Study outcomes and limitations: The sample set comprised mostly white British donors with more females, and clonal diversity was possibly underestimated. Among spike-specific TCRs, nearly half reportedly target unmutated variant regions.

Only a few counts were recorded for this clone. Antigen specificity is unknown. This CDR3 region has 14 residues. CDR1 is SGHAT and CDR2 is FQDESV in the germline V gene (reference sequence). V lost 1 base, J lost 1 base, and 7 bases lay in between. The repertoire was sequenced with immunoSEQ multiplex PCR; TCRdb's copy has only in-frame clones and lacks some. The sample lists approximately 110,000 clones; approximately 88% were seen once. Specimen: peripheral blood, collected on day 0 of AZD1222 vaccination. This rearrangement joins TRBV11-1 to TRBJ1-1, with D uncertain. This clonotype was obtained from an adult in good health. CDR3 bases: TGTGCCAGCAGCTTAGGGCAGGCGAACACTGAAGCTTTCTTT. Its protein product is CASSLGQANTEAFF.